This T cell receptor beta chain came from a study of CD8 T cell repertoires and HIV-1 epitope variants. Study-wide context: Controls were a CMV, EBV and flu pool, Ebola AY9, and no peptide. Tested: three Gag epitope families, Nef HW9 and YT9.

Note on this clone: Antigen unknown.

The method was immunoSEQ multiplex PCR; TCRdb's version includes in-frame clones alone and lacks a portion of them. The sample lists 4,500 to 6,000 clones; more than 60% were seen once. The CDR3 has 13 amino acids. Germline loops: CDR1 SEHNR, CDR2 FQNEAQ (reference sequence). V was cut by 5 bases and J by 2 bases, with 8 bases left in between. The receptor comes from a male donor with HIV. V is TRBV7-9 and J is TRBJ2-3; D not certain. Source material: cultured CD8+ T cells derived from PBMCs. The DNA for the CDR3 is TGTGCCAGCAGCCAATCCTACACAGATACGCAGTATTTT. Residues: CASSQSYTDTQYF.